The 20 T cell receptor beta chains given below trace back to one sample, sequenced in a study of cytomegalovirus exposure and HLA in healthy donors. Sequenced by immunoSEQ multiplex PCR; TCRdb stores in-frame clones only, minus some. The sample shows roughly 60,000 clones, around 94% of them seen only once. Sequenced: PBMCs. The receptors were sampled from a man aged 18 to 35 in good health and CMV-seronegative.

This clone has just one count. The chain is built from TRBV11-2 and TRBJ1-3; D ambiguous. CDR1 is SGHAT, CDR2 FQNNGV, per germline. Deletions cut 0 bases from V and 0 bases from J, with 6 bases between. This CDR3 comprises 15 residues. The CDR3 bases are TGTGCCAGCAGCTTAGAGGGGAGCTCTGGAAACACCATATATTTT. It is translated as CASSLEGSSGNTIYF.

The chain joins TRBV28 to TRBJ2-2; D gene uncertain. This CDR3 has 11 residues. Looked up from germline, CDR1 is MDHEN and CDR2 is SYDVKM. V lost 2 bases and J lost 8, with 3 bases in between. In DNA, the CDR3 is TGTGCCAGCAGTTTACAGGGGGAGCTGTTTTTT. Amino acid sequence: CASSLQGELFF. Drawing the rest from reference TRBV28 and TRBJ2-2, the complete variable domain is DVKVTQSSRYLVKRTGEKVFLECVQDMDHENMFWYRQDPGLGLRLIYFSYDVKMKEKGDIPEGYSVSREKKERFSLILESASTNQTSMYLCASSLQGELFFGEGSRLTVL.

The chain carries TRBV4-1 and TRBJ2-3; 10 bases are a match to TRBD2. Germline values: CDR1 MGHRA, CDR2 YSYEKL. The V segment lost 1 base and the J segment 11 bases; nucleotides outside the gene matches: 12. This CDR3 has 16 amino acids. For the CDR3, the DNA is TGCGCCAGCAGCCAAGGGGGGGGGCTAGCGGGAGACGAGCAGTATTTT. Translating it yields CASSQGGGLAGDEQYF.

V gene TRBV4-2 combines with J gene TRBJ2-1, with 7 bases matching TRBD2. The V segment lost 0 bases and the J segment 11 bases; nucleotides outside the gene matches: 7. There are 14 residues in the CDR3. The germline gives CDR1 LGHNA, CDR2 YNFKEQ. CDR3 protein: CASSQDGTSGKQFF. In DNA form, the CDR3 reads TGTGCCAGCAGCCAAGATGGAACGAGCGGGAAGCAGTTCTTC.

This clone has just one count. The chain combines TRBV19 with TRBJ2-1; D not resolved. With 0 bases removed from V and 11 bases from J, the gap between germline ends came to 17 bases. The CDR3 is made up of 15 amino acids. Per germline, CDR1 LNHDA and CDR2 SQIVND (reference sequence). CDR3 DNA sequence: TGTGCCAGTAGTATAGATCAGGCCTCCACAAGAAAGCAGTTCTTC. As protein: CASSIDQASTRKQFF.

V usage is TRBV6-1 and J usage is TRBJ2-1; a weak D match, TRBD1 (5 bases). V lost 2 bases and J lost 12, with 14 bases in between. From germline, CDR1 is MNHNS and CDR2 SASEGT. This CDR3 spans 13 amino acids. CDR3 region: CASSEQGRGRQFF. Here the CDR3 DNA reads TGTGCCAGCAGTGAACAGGGTAGGGGTCGGCAGTTCTTC.

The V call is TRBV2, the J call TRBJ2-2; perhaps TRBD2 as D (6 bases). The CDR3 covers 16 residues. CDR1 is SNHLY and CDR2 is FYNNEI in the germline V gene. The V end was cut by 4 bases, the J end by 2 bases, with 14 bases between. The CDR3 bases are TGTGCCAGCAGTGTCCGACTAGTTGCAAACACCGGGGAGCTGTTTTTT. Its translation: CASSVRLVANTGELFF.

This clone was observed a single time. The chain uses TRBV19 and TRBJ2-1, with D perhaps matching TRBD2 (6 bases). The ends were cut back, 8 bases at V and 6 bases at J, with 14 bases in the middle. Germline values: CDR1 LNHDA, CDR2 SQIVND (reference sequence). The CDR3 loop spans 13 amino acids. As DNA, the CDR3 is TGTGCCAGTGCACCGGGACTCGTCAATGAGCAGTTCTTC. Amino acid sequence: CASAPGLVNEQFF.

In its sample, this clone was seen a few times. The CDR3 DNA sequence: TGTGCCAGCAGTCAGCAGGGGTGGGACGAGCAGTACTTC. It specifies CASSQQGWDEQYF. The chain has TRBV28 and TRBJ2-7; TRBD1 might be the D (6 bases). V gave up 5 bases and J gave up 5 bases, with 13 bases separating them. CDR1 is MDHEN, CDR2 SYDVKM, per germline. This CDR3 region has 13 residues.

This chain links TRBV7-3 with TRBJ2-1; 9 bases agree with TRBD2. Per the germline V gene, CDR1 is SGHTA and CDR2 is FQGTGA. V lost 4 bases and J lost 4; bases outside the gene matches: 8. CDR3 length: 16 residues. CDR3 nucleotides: TGTGCCAGCAGCTCTTATAGCGGGAGCACATACAATGAGCAGTTCTTC. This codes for CASSSYSGSTYNEQFF.

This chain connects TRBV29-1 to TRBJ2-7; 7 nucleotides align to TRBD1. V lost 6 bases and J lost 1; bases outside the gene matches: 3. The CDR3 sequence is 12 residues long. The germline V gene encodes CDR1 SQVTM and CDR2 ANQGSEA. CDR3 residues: CSVATGSYEQYF. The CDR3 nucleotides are TGCAGCGTAGCGACAGGGTCCTACGAGCAGTACTTC.

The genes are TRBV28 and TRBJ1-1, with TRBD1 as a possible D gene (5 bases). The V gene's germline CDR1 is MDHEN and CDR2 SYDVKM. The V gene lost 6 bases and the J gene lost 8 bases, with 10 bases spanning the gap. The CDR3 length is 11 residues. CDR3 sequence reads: CASSRGGEAFF. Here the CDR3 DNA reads TGTGCCAGCAGCCGGGGGGGGGAAGCTTTCTTT. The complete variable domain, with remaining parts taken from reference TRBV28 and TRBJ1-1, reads DVKVTQSSRYLVKRTGEKVFLECVQDMDHENMFWYRQDPGLGLRLIYFSYDVKMKEKGDIPEGYSVSREKKERFSLILESASTNQTSMYLCASSRGGEAFFGQGTRLTVV.

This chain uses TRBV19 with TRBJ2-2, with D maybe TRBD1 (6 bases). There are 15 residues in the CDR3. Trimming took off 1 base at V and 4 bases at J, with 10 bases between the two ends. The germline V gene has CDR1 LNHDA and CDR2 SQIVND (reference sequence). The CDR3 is CASSIAGVGTGELFF. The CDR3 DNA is TGTGCCAGTAGTATAGCAGGGGTAGGCACCGGGGAGCTGTTTTTT.

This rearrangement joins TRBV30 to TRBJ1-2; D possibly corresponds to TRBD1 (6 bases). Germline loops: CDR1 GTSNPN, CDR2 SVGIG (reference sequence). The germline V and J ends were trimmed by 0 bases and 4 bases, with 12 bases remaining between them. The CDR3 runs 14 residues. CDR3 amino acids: CAWSVPGHIYGYTF. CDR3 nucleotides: TGTGCCTGGAGTGTCCCGGGACACATCTATGGCTACACCTTC.

The CDR3 DNA follows: TGTGCCAGCACCTCGGGAGGGACCTACGAGCAGTACTTC. Encoded protein: CASTSGGTYEQYF. V is TRBV5-6 and J is TRBJ2-7, with 8 bases identical to TRBD2. The junction had 4 bases not matched to a gene; V was cut back by 6 bases and J by 2 bases. This CDR3 has 13 residues. CDR1 is SGHDT and CDR2 is YYEEEE in the germline V gene.

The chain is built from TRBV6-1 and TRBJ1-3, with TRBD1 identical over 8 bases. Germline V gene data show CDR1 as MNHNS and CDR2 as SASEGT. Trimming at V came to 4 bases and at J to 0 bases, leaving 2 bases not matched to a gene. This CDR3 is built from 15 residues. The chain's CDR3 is CASSVTGGSGNTIYF. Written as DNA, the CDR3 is TGTGCCAGCAGTGTAACAGGGGGCTCTGGAAACACCATATATTTT.

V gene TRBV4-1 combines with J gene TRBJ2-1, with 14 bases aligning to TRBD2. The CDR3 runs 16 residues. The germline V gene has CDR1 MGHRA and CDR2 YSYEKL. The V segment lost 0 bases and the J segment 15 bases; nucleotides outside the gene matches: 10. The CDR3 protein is CASSQEGGTSGRMRFF. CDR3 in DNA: TGCGCCAGCAGCCAAGAGGGGGGGACTAGCGGGAGAATGAGGTTCTTC.

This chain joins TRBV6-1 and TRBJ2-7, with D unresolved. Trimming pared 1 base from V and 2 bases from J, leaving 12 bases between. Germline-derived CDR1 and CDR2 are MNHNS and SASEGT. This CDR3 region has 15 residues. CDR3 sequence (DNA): TGTGCCAGCAGTGAAGGGTCAGGCTTTACCTACGAGCAGTACTTC. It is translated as CASSEGSGFTYEQYF.

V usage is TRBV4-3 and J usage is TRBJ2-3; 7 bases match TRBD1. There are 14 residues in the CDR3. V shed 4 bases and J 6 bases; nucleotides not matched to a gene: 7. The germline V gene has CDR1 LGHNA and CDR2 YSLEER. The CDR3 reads CASSRDSVGDTQYF. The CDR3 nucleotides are TGCGCCAGCAGCCGGGACAGTGTGGGTGATACGCAGTATTTT.

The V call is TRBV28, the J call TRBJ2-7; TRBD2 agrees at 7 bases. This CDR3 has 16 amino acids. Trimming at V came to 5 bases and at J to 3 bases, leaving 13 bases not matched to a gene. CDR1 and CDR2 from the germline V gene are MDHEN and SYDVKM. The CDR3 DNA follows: TGTGCCAGCAGTCGTAGCGGGTCTGATGCCCTCTACGAGCAGTACTTC. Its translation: CASSRSGSDALYEQYF. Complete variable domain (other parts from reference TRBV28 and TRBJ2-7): DVKVTQSSRYLVKRTGEKVFLECVQDMDHENMFWYRQDPGLGLRLIYFSYDVKMKEKGDIPEGYSVSREKKERFSLILESASTNQTSMYLCASSRSGSDALYEQYFGPGTRLTVT.